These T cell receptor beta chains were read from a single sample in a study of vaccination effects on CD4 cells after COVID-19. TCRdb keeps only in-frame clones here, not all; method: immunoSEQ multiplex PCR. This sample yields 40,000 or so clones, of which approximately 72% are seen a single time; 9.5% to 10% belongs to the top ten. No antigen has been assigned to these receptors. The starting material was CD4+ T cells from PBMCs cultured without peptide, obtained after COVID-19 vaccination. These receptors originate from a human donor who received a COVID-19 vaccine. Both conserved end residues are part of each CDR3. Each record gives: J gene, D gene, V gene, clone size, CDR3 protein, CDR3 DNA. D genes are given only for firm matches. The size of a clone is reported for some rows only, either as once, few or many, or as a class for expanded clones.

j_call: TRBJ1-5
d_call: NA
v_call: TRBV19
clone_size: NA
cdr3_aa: CASSIPTNQPQHF
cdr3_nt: TGTGCCAGTAGTATCCCCACCAATCAGCCCCAGCATTTT

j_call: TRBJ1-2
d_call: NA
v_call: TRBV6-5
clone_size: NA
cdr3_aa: CASSSDPRLANYGYTF
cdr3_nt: TGTGCCAGCAGTTCTGACCCACGGCTGGCTAACTATGGCTACACCTTC

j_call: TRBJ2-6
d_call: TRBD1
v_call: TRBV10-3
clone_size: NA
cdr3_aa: CAISEASRQGSFGANVLTF
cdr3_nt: TGTGCCATCAGTGAGGCCAGCCGACAGGGGAGTTTTGGGGCCAACGTCCTGACTTTC

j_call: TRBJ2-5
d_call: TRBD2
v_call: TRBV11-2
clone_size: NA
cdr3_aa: CASSLGRLAGGPRETQYF
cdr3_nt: TGTGCCAGCAGCTTAGGTCGGCTAGCGGGGGGGCCTAGGGAGACCCAGTACTTC

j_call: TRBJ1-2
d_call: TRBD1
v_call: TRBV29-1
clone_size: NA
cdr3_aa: CSDLPLSGQGSGYGYTF
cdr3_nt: TGCAGCGACCTGCCCCTTTCCGGACAGGGCAGTGGCTATGGCTACACCTTC

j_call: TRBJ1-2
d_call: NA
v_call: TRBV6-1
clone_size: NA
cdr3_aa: CASSEAPDRLYGYTF
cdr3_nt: TGTGCCAGCAGTGAAGCCCCAGACAGACTCTATGGCTACACCTTC

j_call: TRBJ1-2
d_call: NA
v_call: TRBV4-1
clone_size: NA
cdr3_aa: CASSPSGTLIYGYTF
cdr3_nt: TGCGCCAGCAGTCCCTCCGGGACATTGATCTATGGCTACACCTTC

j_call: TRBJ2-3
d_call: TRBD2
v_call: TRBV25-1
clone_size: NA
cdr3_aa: CASSGWTSGSTYTQYF
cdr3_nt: TGTGCCAGCAGTGGGTGGACTAGCGGGAGCACGTATACGCAGTATTTT

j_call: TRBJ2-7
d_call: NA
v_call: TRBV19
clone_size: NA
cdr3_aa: CASSPRSGTYEQYF
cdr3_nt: TGTGCCAGTAGTCCCAGGTCAGGAACCTACGAGCAGTACTTC

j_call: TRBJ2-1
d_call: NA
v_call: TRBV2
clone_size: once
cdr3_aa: CASSARLSANNEQFF
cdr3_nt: TGTGCCAGCAGCGCCCGGCTGTCGGCCAACAATGAGCAGTTCTTC

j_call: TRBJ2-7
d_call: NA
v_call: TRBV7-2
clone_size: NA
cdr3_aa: CASSLVGGSAISYEQYF
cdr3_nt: TGTGCCAGCAGCTTAGTGGGGGGCAGTGCCATCTCCTACGAGCAGTACTTC

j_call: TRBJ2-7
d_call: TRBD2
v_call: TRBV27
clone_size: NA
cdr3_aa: CASSSDRTSSSYEQYF
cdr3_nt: TGTGCCAGCAGTTCCGACAGGACTAGCAGCTCCTACGAGCAGTACTTC

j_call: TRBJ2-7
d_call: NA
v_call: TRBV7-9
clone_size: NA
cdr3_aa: CASSPQGTSYEQYF
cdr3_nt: TGTGCCAGCAGCCCACAGGGAACATCCTACGAGCAGTACTTC

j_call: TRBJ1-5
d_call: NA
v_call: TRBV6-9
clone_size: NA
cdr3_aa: CASSAPDSISNQPQHF
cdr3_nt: TGTGCCAGCAGTGCTCCCGACAGTATTAGCAATCAGCCCCAGCATTTT

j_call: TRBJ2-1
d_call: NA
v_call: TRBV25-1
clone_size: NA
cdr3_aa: CASSLYNEQFF
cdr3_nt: TGTGCCAGCAGCCTATACAATGAGCAGTTCTTC

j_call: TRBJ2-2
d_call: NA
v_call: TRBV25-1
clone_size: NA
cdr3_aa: CASSRQASFYTGELFF
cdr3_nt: TGTGCCAGCAGTCGCCAGGCTAGCTTCTACACCGGGGAGCTGTTTTTT

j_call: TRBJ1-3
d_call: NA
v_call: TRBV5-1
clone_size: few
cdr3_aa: CASSSGLPGSGNTIYF
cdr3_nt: TGCGCCAGCAGCTCTGGCCTCCCCGGCTCTGGAAACACCATATATTTT

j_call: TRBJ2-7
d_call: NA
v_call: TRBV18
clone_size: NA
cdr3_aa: CASSPYRAGEQYF
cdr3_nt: TGTGCCAGCTCACCATACAGGGCCGGGGAGCAGTACTTC

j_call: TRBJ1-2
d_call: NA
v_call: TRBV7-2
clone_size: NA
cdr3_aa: CASSLGRWGGANYGYTF
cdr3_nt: TGTGCCAGCAGCTTAGGTCGGTGGGGGGGAGCTAACTATGGCTACACCTTC

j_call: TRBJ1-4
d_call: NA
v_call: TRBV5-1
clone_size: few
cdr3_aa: CASRLGQTSTNEKLFF
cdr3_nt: TGCGCCAGCAGACTAGGACAGACCTCAACTAATGAAAAACTGTTTTTT

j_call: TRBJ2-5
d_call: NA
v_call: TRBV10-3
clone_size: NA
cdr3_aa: CAISELRGETQYF
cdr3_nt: TGTGCCATCAGTGAGTTGAGGGGAGAGACCCAGTACTTC

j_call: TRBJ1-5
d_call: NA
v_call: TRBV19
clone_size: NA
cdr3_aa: CASSIQGGGDWGNQPQHF
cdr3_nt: TGTGCCAGTAGTATTCAGGGAGGTGGGGATTGGGGCAATCAGCCCCAGCATTTT

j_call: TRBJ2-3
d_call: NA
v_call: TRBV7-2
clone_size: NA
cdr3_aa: CASSLVASNTDTQYF
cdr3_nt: TGTGCCAGCAGCTTAGTGGCTAGCAACACAGATACGCAGTATTTT

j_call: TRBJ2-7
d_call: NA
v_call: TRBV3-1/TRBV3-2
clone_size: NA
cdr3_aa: CASKRASGAFYEQYF
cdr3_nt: TGTGCCAGCAAGAGAGCGAGCGGAGCCTTCTACGAGCAGTACTTC

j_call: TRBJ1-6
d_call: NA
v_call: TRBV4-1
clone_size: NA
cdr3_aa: CASSQVWGLGSPLHF
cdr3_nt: TGCGCCAGCAGCCAAGTTTGGGGTCTGGGATCACCCCTCCACTTT

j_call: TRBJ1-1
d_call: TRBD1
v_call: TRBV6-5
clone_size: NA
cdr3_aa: CASREDRGMNTEAFF
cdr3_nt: TGTGCCAGCAGAGAGGACAGGGGAATGAACACTGAAGCTTTCTTT

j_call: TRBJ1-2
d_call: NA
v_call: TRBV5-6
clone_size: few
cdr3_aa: CASSLAGHGGYTF
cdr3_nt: TGTGCCAGCAGCTTGGCAGGGCACGGTGGCTACACCTTC

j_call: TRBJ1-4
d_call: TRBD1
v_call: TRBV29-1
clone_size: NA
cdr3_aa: CSVWTGVLLTTNEKLFF
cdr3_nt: TGCAGCGTTTGGACAGGGGTCCTACTAACAACTAATGAAAAACTGTTTTTT

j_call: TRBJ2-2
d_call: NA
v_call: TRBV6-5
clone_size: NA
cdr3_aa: CATRIGDIPGGELFF
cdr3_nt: TGTGCCACGCGAATCGGGGACATCCCGGGCGGGGAGCTGTTTTTT

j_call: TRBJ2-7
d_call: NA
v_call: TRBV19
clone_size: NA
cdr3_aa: CASSIGGAPSEQYF
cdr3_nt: TGTGCCAGTAGTATAGGAGGAGCCCCCTCTGAGCAGTACTTC

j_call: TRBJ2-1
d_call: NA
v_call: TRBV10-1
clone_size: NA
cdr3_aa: CASSKDVFYNEQFF
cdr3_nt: TGCGCCAGCAGTAAAGATGTGTTCTACAATGAGCAGTTCTTC